This T cell receptor beta chain was retrieved from a study of cytomegalovirus exposure and HLA in healthy donors. The CDR3 loop spans 15 amino acids. V gave up 5 bases and J gave up 9 bases; unmatched junction bases: 13. Germline V gene data show CDR1 as MGHRA and CDR2 as YSYEKL. 60 Vbeta and 13 Jbeta primers were used in PCR. This table comes from immunoSEQ multiplex PCR, and its TCRdb copy is limited to in-frame clones, with some not included. Among roughly 190,000 clones listed, about 81% were seen once. Source material: PBMCs. J is TRBJ2-4 and V is TRBV4-1; 7 bases are a match to TRBD1. This receptor was taken from a man aged 18 to 29 in good health and CMV-seronegative. The CDR3 DNA sequence: TGCGCCAGCAGCTTAGAGAAAGGGGGCCGGGGCATTCAGTACTTC. It specifies CASSLEKGGRGIQYF.